This TCR beta chain emerged from a study of T cells in Graves' hyperthyroidism and ophthalmopathy. Study background: Sampling of peripheral blood happened at initial diagnosis, prior to any treatment.

Germline V gene sequence: CDR1 SEHNR, CDR2 FQNEAQ (reference sequence). This CDR3 contains 14 residues. V lost 1 base and J lost 7, with 13 bases in between. TCR beta CDR3 regions were amplified from RNA transcripts. With the HTBI primer set, the TCR CDR3 went through a first round of RT-PCR. TCRdb reanalysed the multiplex PCR reads using MiXCR and keeps one entry per CDR3 protein. The sample consists of 470,000 or so distinct CDR3 sequences, about 20% of them appearing once. This clonotype was seen at least ten times. The specimen was blood. The TCR originated in a man between 18 and 35 years old with Graves' hyperthyroidism. The chain has TRBV7-9 and TRBJ1-2; D gene unclear. The chain's CDR3 is CASSLGEPRGGYTF. For the CDR3, the DNA is TGTGCCAGCAGCTTAGGAGAGCCCCGTGGTGGCTACACCTTC.